The rows below give T cell receptor beta chains drawn from one sample of a study of human T cells and chemical hapten exposure. TCRdb re-called the RACE reads through MiXCR, storing one row per CDR3 protein. The sample carries 35,000 to 45,000 distinct CDR3 sequences, 9.5% to 15% recorded once. The sample here was whole blood, taken in connection with sensitization to the hapten diphenylcyclopropenone (DPC). The origin of the receptors is a woman aged 25-40 years with alopecia areata. Some clones in this sample may be carry-over from other donors' samples. The CDR3 runs from the conserved cysteine through the conserved F or W. The D gene is left open where the match is weak. Some rows have no size entry. The others give once, few or many, or a class for an expanded clone.

CDR3 DNA: TGTGCCAGCAGCTCGACAGGGCCACCCCATAATTCACCCCTCCACTTT; CDR3 protein: CASSSTGPPHNSPLHF; D gene: TRBD1; J gene: TRBJ1-6; V gene: TRBV11-3; clone size: .
CDR3 DNA: TGTGCCAGCAGTAAAAACAGGGCGAAAGCTGAAGCTTTCTTT; CDR3 protein: CASSKNRAKAEAFF; D gene: .; J gene: TRBJ1-1; V gene: TRBV6-2/TRBV6-3; clone size: many
CDR3 DNA: TGCGCCAGCAGCCAAGAATTTCTCGGCGCCGGAATAAACATTCAGTACTTC; CDR3 protein: CASSQEFLGAGINIQYF; D gene: .; J gene: TRBJ2-4; V gene: TRBV4-3; clone size: many
CDR3 DNA: TGCAGTGCTAATCAAGGGGGAGATACGCAGTATTTT; CDR3 protein: CSANQGGDTQYF; D gene: .; J gene: TRBJ2-3; V gene: TRBV20-1; clone size: many
CDR3 DNA: TGCGCCAGCAGTGGCACCAGGGGTTCCAAGGAAAAACTGTTTTTT; CDR3 protein: CASSGTRGSKEKLFF; D gene: .; J gene: TRBJ1-4; V gene: TRBV10-2; clone size: .
CDR3 DNA: TGTGCCAGCAGTTACGCAACTTACAGGAGAAACATGAACACTGAAGCTTTCTTT; CDR3 protein: CASSYATYRRNMNTEAFF; D gene: .; J gene: TRBJ1-1; V gene: TRBV6-2/TRBV6-3; clone size: .
CDR3 DNA: TGTGCCAGCAGCCAACTAGCGGGAGGCCAGGGAGATACGCAGTATTTT; CDR3 protein: CASSQLAGGQGDTQYF; D gene: TRBD2; J gene: TRBJ2-3; V gene: TRBV7-6; clone size: many
CDR3 DNA: TGTGCCAGCAGTCAATACGGGTTAGGCTTGAATCAGCCCCAGCATTTT; CDR3 protein: CASSQYGLGLNQPQHF; D gene: .; J gene: TRBJ1-5; V gene: TRBV7-2; clone size: .
CDR3 DNA: TGCAGCGTTGAAAAACCTGGAAACACCATATATTTT; CDR3 protein: CSVEKPGNTIYF; D gene: .; J gene: TRBJ1-3; V gene: TRBV29-1; clone size: medium-sized
CDR3 DNA: TGCAGCGTTGCCCCGACTAGCGGGAGAGATGAGCAGTTCTTC; CDR3 protein: CSVAPTSGRDEQFF; D gene: TRBD2; J gene: TRBJ2-1; V gene: TRBV29-1; clone size: few
CDR3 DNA: TGTGCCAGCTCACCGGGACGGACCGAAGAGACCCAGTACTTC; CDR3 protein: CASSPGRTEETQYF; D gene: .; J gene: TRBJ2-5; V gene: TRBV18; clone size: .
CDR3 DNA: TGTGCCAGCAGTCAAAACAGGGGCACTGAAGCTTTCTTT; CDR3 protein: CASSQNRGTEAFF; D gene: TRBD1; J gene: TRBJ1-1; V gene: TRBV12-3/TRBV12-4; clone size: few
CDR3 DNA: TGCAGCGGGCTTCGACAGGCGAACACTGAAGCTTTCTTT; CDR3 protein: CSGLRQANTEAFF; D gene: .; J gene: TRBJ1-1; V gene: TRBV29-1; clone size: few
CDR3 DNA: TGTGCCAGCAGTTTAACTAGCGGGAGTGCAGATACGCAGTATTTT; CDR3 protein: CASSLTSGSADTQYF; D gene: TRBD2; J gene: TRBJ2-3; V gene: TRBV28; clone size: few
CDR3 DNA: TGTGCCAGCAGCATGTTGGAGACCCAGTACTTC; CDR3 protein: CASSMLETQYF; D gene: .; J gene: TRBJ2-5; V gene: TRBV21-1; clone size: few
CDR3 DNA: TGTGCCAGCAGTGACGGGGACAGCTCCTACAATGAGCAGTTCTTC; CDR3 protein: CASSDGDSSYNEQFF; D gene: TRBD1; J gene: TRBJ2-1; V gene: TRBV6-4; clone size: .
CDR3 DNA: TGCGCCAGCAGCCAAGATCCCTTCCACGGGACTGCCTACGAGCAGTACTTC; CDR3 protein: CASSQDPFHGTAYEQYF; D gene: .; J gene: TRBJ2-7; V gene: TRBV4-3; clone size: .
CDR3 DNA: TGTGCCAGCAGTTGGACTACCTACGAGCAGTACTTC; CDR3 protein: CASSWTTYEQYF; D gene: .; J gene: TRBJ2-7; V gene: TRBV28; clone size: few
CDR3 DNA: TGTGCCAGTGCCGTAGCGGGAGGCCTCTCCTACGAGCAGTACTTC; CDR3 protein: CASAVAGGLSYEQYF; D gene: TRBD2; J gene: TRBJ2-7; V gene: TRBV27; clone size: few
CDR3 DNA: TGTGCCAGCAGCCTCACCCTTAGCAGGACTGAAGCTTTCTTT; CDR3 protein: CASSLTLSRTEAFF; D gene: .; J gene: TRBJ1-1; V gene: TRBV7-2; clone size: many
CDR3 DNA: TGCAGCGCACGGGCCAGCCATTCTTTAGCCAAAAACATTCAGTACTTC; CDR3 protein: CSARASHSLAKNIQYF; D gene: .; J gene: TRBJ2-4; V gene: TRBV20-1; clone size: many
CDR3 DNA: TGTGCCTGGAGTGTACTAGCGGCAGATACGCAGTATTTT; CDR3 protein: CAWSVLAADTQYF; D gene: TRBD2; J gene: TRBJ2-3; V gene: TRBV30; clone size: many
CDR3 DNA: TGTGCCAGCAGTTACTCTGGCTACAGGGGTGAGCAGTTCTTC; CDR3 protein: CASSYSGYRGEQFF; D gene: TRBD1; J gene: TRBJ2-1; V gene: TRBV6-2/TRBV6-3; clone size: .
CDR3 DNA: TGTGCCAGCAGTTGGGGGCTGAACACTGAAGCTTTCTTT; CDR3 protein: CASSWGLNTEAFF; D gene: .; J gene: TRBJ1-1; V gene: TRBV6-5; clone size: few
CDR3 DNA: TGTGCCAGCTCACCGGACAGCAACTATGGCTACACCTTC; CDR3 protein: CASSPDSNYGYTF; D gene: .; J gene: TRBJ1-2; V gene: TRBV18; clone size: many
CDR3 DNA: TGTGCCACCAGTGCCATAAGAGGACAGGGTAACACTGAAGCTTTCTTT; CDR3 protein: CATSAIRGQGNTEAFF; D gene: TRBD1; J gene: TRBJ1-1; V gene: TRBV24-1; clone size: many
CDR3 DNA: TGTGCCAGCAGCTTAACGTTAAGTATTGAGCAGTTCTTC; CDR3 protein: CASSLTLSIEQFF; D gene: .; J gene: TRBJ2-1; V gene: TRBV7-3; clone size: few